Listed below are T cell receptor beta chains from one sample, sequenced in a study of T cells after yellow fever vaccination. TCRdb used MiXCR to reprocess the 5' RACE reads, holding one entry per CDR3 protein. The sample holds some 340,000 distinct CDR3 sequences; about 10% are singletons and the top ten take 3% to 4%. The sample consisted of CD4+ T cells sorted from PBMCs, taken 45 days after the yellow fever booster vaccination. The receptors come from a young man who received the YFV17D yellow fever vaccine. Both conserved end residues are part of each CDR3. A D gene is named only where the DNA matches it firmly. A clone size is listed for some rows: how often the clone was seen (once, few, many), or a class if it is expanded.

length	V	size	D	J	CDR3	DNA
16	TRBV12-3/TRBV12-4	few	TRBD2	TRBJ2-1	CASRNTGGGDYNEQFF	TGTGCCAGCAGAAACACTGGGGGAGGGGACTACAATGAGCAGTTCTTC
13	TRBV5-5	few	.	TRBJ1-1	CASRPVGRTEAFF	TGTGCCAGTCGGCCGGTAGGGCGGACGGAAGCTTTCTTT
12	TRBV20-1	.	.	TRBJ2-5	CSARPGVKTQYF	TGCAGTGCTAGACCAGGAGTGAAGACCCAGTACTTC
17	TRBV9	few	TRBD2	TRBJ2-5	CASSVGLAGGYQETQYF	TGTGCCAGCAGCGTAGGACTAGCGGGGGGGTACCAAGAGACCCAGTACTTC
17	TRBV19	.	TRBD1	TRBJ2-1	CASSRLSQGGARDEQFF	TGTGCCAGTAGTAGGCTTTCCCAAGGGGGCGCGAGAGATGAGCAGTTCTTC
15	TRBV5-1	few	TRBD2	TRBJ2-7	CASSRSGGSSNEQYF	TGCGCCAGCAGCCGCAGCGGGGGAAGTTCTAACGAGCAGTACTTC
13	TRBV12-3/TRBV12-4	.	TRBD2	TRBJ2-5	CASRTTSTETQYF	TGTGCCAGCAGAACGACTAGCACCGAGACCCAGTACTTC
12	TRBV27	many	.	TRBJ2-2	CASSWGTGELFF	TGTGCCAGCAGTTGGGGAACCGGGGAGCTGTTTTTT
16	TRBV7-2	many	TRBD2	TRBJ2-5	CASSPRLAGSKETQYF	TGTGCCAGCAGCCCCCGACTAGCGGGGAGCAAAGAGACCCAGTACTTC
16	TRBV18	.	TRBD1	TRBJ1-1	CASSQNRDRGLGEAFF	TGTGCCAGCTCACAAAACCGGGACAGGGGGCTGGGTGAAGCTTTCTTT
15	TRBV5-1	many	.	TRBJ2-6	CASSPRADGANVLTF	TGCGCCAGCAGCCCCCGAGCCGATGGGGCCAACGTCCTGACTTTC
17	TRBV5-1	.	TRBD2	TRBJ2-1	CASSRQTSGGTYNEQFF	TGCGCCAGCAGCCGTCAAACTAGCGGGGGTACTTACAATGAGCAGTTCTTC
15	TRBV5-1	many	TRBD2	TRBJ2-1	CASSLTPGLADEQFF	TGCGCCAGCAGCTTGACACCGGGACTAGCGGATGAGCAGTTCTTC
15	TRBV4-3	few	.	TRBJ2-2	CASSQEGGTAGELFF	TGCGCCAGCAGCCAAGAGGGTGGGACGGCGGGGGAGCTGTTTTTT
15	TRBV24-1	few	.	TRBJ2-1	CATSDPGRGLGEQFF	TGTGCCACCAGTGACCCGGGTAGGGGCTTGGGTGAGCAGTTCTTC
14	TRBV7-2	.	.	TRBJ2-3	CASSPPSPTDTQYF	TGTGCCAGCAGCCCGCCCAGTCCCACAGATACGCAGTATTTT
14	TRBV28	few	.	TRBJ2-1	CASSLVGPYNEQFF	TGTGCCAGCAGTTTGGTAGGGCCCTACAATGAGCAGTTCTTC
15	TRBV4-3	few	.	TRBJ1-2	CASSQERDATYGYTF	TGCGCCAGCAGCCAAGAGCGGGACGCTACCTATGGCTACACCTTC
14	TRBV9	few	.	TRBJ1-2	CASSVVAGVYGYTF	TGTGCCAGCAGCGTAGTGGCAGGGGTCTATGGCTACACCTTC
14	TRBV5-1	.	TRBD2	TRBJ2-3	CASSPGLAGGAQYF	TGCGCCAGCAGCCCCGGGCTAGCGGGCGGGGCGCAGTATTTT
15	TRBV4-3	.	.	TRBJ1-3	CASSQEPGRKNTIYF	TGCGCCAGCAGCCAAGAACCGGGACGGAAAAACACCATATATTTT
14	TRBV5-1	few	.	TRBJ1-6	CASSLGWPNSPLHF	TGCGCCAGCAGCTTAGGGTGGCCAAATTCACCCCTCCACTTT
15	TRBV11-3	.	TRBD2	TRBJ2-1	CASSSERGDVNEQFF	TGTGCCAGCAGCTCGGAACGGGGGGATGTCAATGAGCAGTTCTTC
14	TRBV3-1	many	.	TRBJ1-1	CASSQVLSNTEAFF	TGTGCCAGCAGCCAGGTGTTATCGAACACTGAAGCTTTCTTT